These 27 T cell receptor beta chains originate from one sample sequenced in a study of T-cell reconstitution after alpha-beta-depleted transplantation in children. Unique molecular identifiers were built into the TCRbeta library. MiXCR, applied by TCRdb to the PCR reads, yields one record per CDR3 protein. The table has just under 250,000 distinct CDR3 sequences, around 25% seen once. The sequences come from PBMCs, collected before TCRalphabeta/CD19-depleted stem cell transplant. The source of these receptors is a girl aged 2-9 years with Fanconi anemia, due to receive a stem cell transplant.

This clonotype was observed many times. The chain joins TRBV27 to TRBJ2-1; the match to TRBD1 covers 7 bases. CDR3 length equals 17 residues. CDR1 and CDR2 from the germline V gene are MNHEY and SMNVEV (reference sequence). The V and J ends lost 5 bases and 5 bases, in that order; junction bases with no gene match: 15. The CDR3 nucleotides are TGTGCCAGCAGTCCATCCACAGGGGAGTGGGGTCACAATGAGCAGTTCTTC. Translated: CASSPSTGEWGHNEQFF.

The CDR3 sequence is CSVPGVTNRNIQYF. As DNA, the CDR3 is TGCAGCGTCCCCGGGGTGACTAATCGGAACATTCAGTACTTC. The gene calls are TRBV29-1 and TRBJ2-4; tentative D call: TRBD2 (5 bases). V was clipped by 6 bases and J by 7 bases, with 19 bases between them. CDR3 length: 14 amino acids. Germline-derived CDR1 and CDR2 are SQVTM and ANQGSEA.

This clonotype was observed a handful of times. The chain combines TRBV20-1 with TRBJ1-5; D unclear. The germline V gene has CDR1 DFQATT and CDR2 SNEGSKA (reference sequence). The CDR3 totals 11 residues. The V end lost 6 bases, the J end lost 5 bases, and 8 bases lay between the germline ends. The CDR3 coding sequence is TGCAGTGCCGAAGGCCATCAGCCCCAGCATTTT. Protein product: CSAEGHQPQHF.

This chain uses TRBV7-2 with TRBJ2-5; 8 nucleotides match TRBD1. The CDR3 loop spans 15 amino acids. Germline V gene lookup returns CDR1 SGHTA and CDR2 FQGNSA. Germline trimming cut 4 bases from V and 1 base from J; bases unmatched to any gene: 5. The CDR3 protein is CASSSRQGIQETQYF. CDR3 coding DNA: TGTGCCAGCAGCTCTCGACAGGGGATCCAAGAGACCCAGTACTTC.

There are many counts of this clonotype. V is TRBV3-1 and J is TRBJ2-7; unclear D gene. Germline-derived CDR1 and CDR2 are LGHDT and YNNKEL (reference sequence). This CDR3 comprises 13 residues. V was clipped by 2 bases and J by 4 bases, with 9 bases between them. The CDR3 nucleotides read TGTGCCAGCAGCCAATTACACCTTTACGAGCAGTACTTC. Protein: CASSQLHLYEQYF.

This clonotype was seen ten or more times. The chain links TRBV4-2 to TRBJ1-2; 9 bases match TRBD1. Germline CDR1 and CDR2: LGHNA and YNFKEQ. Unmatched junction bases numbered 9, after V lost 1 base and J lost 6 bases. There are 16 residues in the CDR3. The CDR3: CASSQGFTGGGDGYTF. The CDR3 nucleotides read TGTGCCAGCAGCCAAGGTTTCACAGGGGGCGGGGATGGCTACACCTTC.

This clonotype has just a few counts. As DNA, the CDR3 is TGTGCCAGCAGTCGTGAGAGGACAGTTACCGGTGGGTCACCCCTCCACTTT. This translates into CASSRERTVTGGSPLHF. V gene TRBV25-1 combines with J gene TRBJ1-6; TRBD1 might be the D (6 bases). CDR1 is MGHDK and CDR2 is SYGVNS in the germline V gene. Trimming pared 5 bases from V and 10 bases from J, leaving 24 bases between. CDR3 length: 17 residues.

In this sample, this clonotype turned up a few times. The CDR3: CASKFWSPLGGTVNEKLFF. The CDR3 DNA follows: TGTGCCAGCAAGTTTTGGTCCCCTCTTGGGGGGACAGTTAATGAAAAACTGTTTTTT. This rearrangement joins TRBV28 to TRBJ1-4, with 7 positions matching TRBD1. The CDR3 length is 19 residues. With V trimmed by 7 bases and J by 4 bases, 21 bases remained unmatched. Germline lookup yields CDR1 MDHEN and CDR2 SYDVKM. The full variable domain, with the rest looked up from reference TRBV28 and TRBJ1-4, is DVKVTQSSRYLVKRTGEKVFLECVQDMDHENMFWYRQDPGLGLRLIYFSYDVKMKEKGDIPEGYSVSREKKERFSLILESASTNQTSMYLCASKFWSPLGGTVNEKLFFGSGTQLSVL.

Only a few counts were recorded for this clonotype. The chain is built from TRBV29-1 and TRBJ2-3, with 8 positions matching TRBD2. In germline, CDR1 is SQVTM, CDR2 ANQGSEA. The CDR3 has 14 residues. J was trimmed by 4 bases and V by 4 bases; bases with no gene match: 7. The CDR3 protein is CSVGGGRRADTQYF. CDR3 nucleotide sequence: TGCAGCGTTGGCGGCGGGAGGCGTGCAGATACGCAGTATTTT.

The sample holds many counts of this clonotype. The chain carries TRBV12-3 or TRBV12-4 and TRBJ2-1; 7 bases match TRBD2. V lost 1 base, J lost 0 bases, and 6 bases stayed unmatched. This CDR3 comprises 17 residues. This chain's CDR3 is CASSLEGASGSYNEQFF. The CDR3 DNA is TGTGCCAGCAGTTTAGAAGGAGCTAGCGGCTCCTACAATGAGCAGTTCTTC.

V and J are TRBV5-1 and TRBJ2-3; tentatively, D is TRBD1 (6 bases). Germline V gene sequence: CDR1 SGHRS, CDR2 YFSETQ. The CDR3 extends over 16 amino acids. Trimming cost V 2 bases and J 2 bases, with 15 bases left between them. CDR3 protein: CASSFPGTHDTDTQYF. The CDR3 DNA reads TGCGCCAGCAGCTTCCCGGGGACACACGACACAGATACGCAGTATTTT. Based on the CDR3 plus reference TRBV5-1 and TRBJ2-3, the full variable domain is KAGVTQTPRYLIKTRGQQVTLSCSPISGHRSVSWYQQTPGQGLQFLFEYFSETQRNKGNFPGRFSGRQFSNSRSEMNVSTLELGDSALYLCASSFPGTHDTDTQYFGPGTRLTVL.

This clonotype was counted between two and nine times. The rearrangement uses TRBV7-9 and TRBJ2-7, with D maybe TRBD1 (5 bases). The CDR3 extends over 13 amino acids. Trimming took off 3 bases at V and 4 bases at J, with 10 bases between the two ends. Germline V CDR1 and CDR2: SEHNR, FQNEAQ (reference sequence). In DNA, the CDR3 is TGTGCCAGCAGCTTTTCAGGGATGTACGAGCAGTACTTC. Protein sequence: CASSFSGMYEQYF.

The chain has TRBV29-1 and TRBJ2-7; TRBD2 might be the D (5 bases). Trimming took off 5 bases at V and 0 bases at J, with 8 bases between the two ends. CDR3 length: 12 amino acids. The V gene's germline CDR1 is SQVTM and CDR2 ANQGSEA. The CDR3, as DNA: TGCAGCGTTTCCCGGGACTCCTACGAGCAGTACTTC. As protein: CSVSRDSYEQYF.

The genes are TRBV9 and TRBJ2-7, with D hard to call. This CDR3 comprises 14 residues. Germline CDR1 is SGDLS and CDR2 is YYNGEE. The V gene lost 0 bases and the J gene lost 0 bases, with 7 bases spanning the gap. The CDR3 nucleotides are TGTGCCAGCAGCGTAGCGGCAGCCTCCTACGAGCAGTACTTC. Translating it yields CASSVAAASYEQYF.

Many counts were recorded for this clonotype. V and J are TRBV20-1 and TRBJ1-2, with D uncertain. This CDR3 is built from 10 residues. The V gene lost 6 bases and the J gene lost 6 bases, with 8 bases spanning the gap. Germline assignment: CDR1 DFQATT and CDR2 SNEGSKA (reference sequence). The DNA of the CDR3 is TGCAGTGCGAGCTGGAATGGCTACACCTTC. This gives the protein CSASWNGYTF.

A few counts support this clonotype. The rearrangement joins TRBV29-1 to TRBJ2-7; possibly TRBD2 for D (6 bases). The V and J ends lost 4 bases and 4 bases respectively, with 14 bases between them. In germline, CDR1 is SQVTM, CDR2 ANQGSEA. There are 13 residues in the CDR3. The CDR3 reads CSVAPHRGYEQYF. CDR3 in DNA: TGCAGCGTTGCACCCCACCGGGGGTACGAGCAGTACTTC.

This clonotype was picked up many times. V and J are TRBV9 and TRBJ2-7; 9 nucleotides line up with TRBD1. The CDR3 is 16 residues long. J was trimmed by 3 bases and V by 4 bases; bases with no gene match: 11. From germline, CDR1 is SGDLS and CDR2 YYNGEE. For the CDR3, the DNA is TGTGCCAGCAGCCACGATATGGGGACAGGGCACTACGAGCAGTACTTC. Its protein is CASSHDMGTGHYEQYF.

This clonotype was found a few times. The rearrangement joins TRBV7-6 to TRBJ2-7, with D uncertain. V was cut by 1 base and J by 5 bases, with 6 bases left in between. Germline V gives CDR1 SGHVS, CDR2 FNYEAQ. The CDR3 consists of 12 residues. CDR3 sequence (DNA): TGTGCCAGCAGCTTAGATCGCCACGAGCAGTACTTC. Amino acid sequence: CASSLDRHEQYF.

This clonotype was detected ten times or more. This chain connects TRBV12-3 or TRBV12-4 to TRBJ2-5, with 9 bases fitting TRBD1. This CDR3 contains 16 residues. Trimming removed 5 bases from V and 9 bases from J; junction bases left unmatched: 16. Here the CDR3 reads CASSLPAGQGRRAQYF. The CDR3 nucleotides are TGTGCCAGCAGTCTTCCGGCGGGACAGGGACGTAGAGCCCAGTACTTC.

The chain has TRBV28 and TRBJ2-3; the D gene is possibly TRBD2 (5 bases). Germline CDR1 is MDHEN and CDR2 is SYDVKM. V shed 6 bases and J shed 0 bases, with 7 bases lying between them. This CDR3 is built from 13 residues. The CDR3 protein is CASSDYSTDTQYF. CDR3 sequence (DNA): TGTGCCAGCAGCGACTATAGCACAGATACGCAGTATTTT.

This clonotype showed up many times. The chain uses TRBV6-1 and TRBJ2-1, with 9 bases lining up with TRBD2. With V trimmed by 1 base and J by 3 bases, 10 bases remained unmatched. Germline V gene lookup returns CDR1 MNHNS and CDR2 SASEGT. The CDR3 length is 18 residues. This CDR3 reads CASSEDAIAGAVYNEQFF. The CDR3 DNA sequence: TGTGCCAGCAGTGAAGACGCTATAGCGGGGGCCGTCTACAATGAGCAGTTCTTC.

The CDR3, as DNA: TGTGCCAGCAGCACCCCGACGGACAGGAACTACGAGCAGTACTTC. Protein product: CASSTPTDRNYEQYF. The gene calls are TRBV7-8 and TRBJ2-7, with 7 bases lining up with TRBD1. J gave up 3 bases and V 5 bases, and 10 bases lay outside the gene matches. Germline V gene data show CDR1 as SGHVS and CDR2 as FQNEAQ. The CDR3 spans 15 residues.

The gene calls are TRBV20-1 and TRBJ2-7; 8 bases map to TRBD1. This CDR3 is 14 amino acids long. J gave up 5 bases and V 5 bases, and 11 bases lay outside the gene matches. Germline values: CDR1 DFQATT, CDR2 SNEGSKA (reference sequence). CDR3 sequence reads: CSAWTGTGVHEQYF. The DNA for the CDR3 is TGCAGTGCTTGGACCGGGACAGGCGTCCACGAGCAGTACTTC.

In its sample, this clonotype was seen many times. The chain couples TRBV12-3 or TRBV12-4 to TRBJ2-5; a weak D match, TRBD2 (6 bases). The CDR3 totals 16 residues. With 2 bases removed from V and 5 bases from J, the gap between germline ends came to 18 bases. The CDR3 spells CASSLRADGSGETQYF. For the CDR3, the DNA is TGTGCCAGCAGTTTAAGGGCAGACGGGAGTGGGGAGACCCAGTACTTC.

This clonotype was observed a few times. CDR3: CSASPGQGIYEQYF. The CDR3 bases are TGCAGTGCTAGCCCAGGACAGGGAATCTACGAGCAGTACTTC. The chain joins TRBV20-1 to TRBJ2-7; 8 positions agree with TRBD1. The CDR3 is 14 residues long. The trim removed 3 bases at V and 3 bases at J, leaving 7 bases unmatched. CDR1 is DFQATT and CDR2 is SNEGSKA in the germline V gene (reference sequence).

This clonotype was counted many times. The V call is TRBV13, the J call TRBJ2-7; TRBD2 is a possible D gene (6 bases). Trimming left V 4 bases short and J 4 bases short, with 11 bases between. The length of the CDR3 is 13 residues. In germline, CDR1 is PRHDT, CDR2 FYEKMQ (reference sequence). The CDR3 loop reads CASSSSAGYEQYF. CDR3 DNA sequence: TGTGCCAGCAGCTCCTCCGCGGGATACGAGCAGTACTTC.

This clonotype was recorded many times. The V and J genes are TRBV24-1 and TRBJ2-2; the D is unclear. Trimming took off 5 bases at V and 1 base at J, with 4 bases between the two ends. The germline V gene encodes CDR1 KGHDR and CDR2 SFDVKD. The CDR3 contains 13 residues. The CDR3 sequence is CATSAGNTGELFF. CDR3 in DNA: TGTGCCACCAGTGCGGGGAACACCGGGGAGCTGTTTTTT.